This entry concerns a single TCR beta chain. Antigen unknown. This specimen comes from a study of T cell responses to AZD1222 COVID-19 vaccine. General study points: Of the AZD1222 recipients, only 5 to 7 were seropositive at baseline.

Method: immunoSEQ multiplex PCR; TCRdb's copy keeps in-frame clones and lacks some. The sample contains 150,000 or so clones, 85% to 95% of which appear only once. Looked up from germline, CDR1 is SGHTS and CDR2 is YDEGEE. The CDR3 has 15 residues. Trimming cost V 1 base and J 2 bases, with 10 bases left between them. This sequence joins TRBV5-8 and TRBJ1-5; D not resolved. The source is an adult in good health. The sample here was peripheral blood, taken on day 0 of AZD1222 vaccination. The CDR3 DNA follows: TGTGCCAGCAGCTTGTTGGCGCTGGGCAATCAGCCCCAGCATTTT. Translation gives CASSLLALGNQPQHF.